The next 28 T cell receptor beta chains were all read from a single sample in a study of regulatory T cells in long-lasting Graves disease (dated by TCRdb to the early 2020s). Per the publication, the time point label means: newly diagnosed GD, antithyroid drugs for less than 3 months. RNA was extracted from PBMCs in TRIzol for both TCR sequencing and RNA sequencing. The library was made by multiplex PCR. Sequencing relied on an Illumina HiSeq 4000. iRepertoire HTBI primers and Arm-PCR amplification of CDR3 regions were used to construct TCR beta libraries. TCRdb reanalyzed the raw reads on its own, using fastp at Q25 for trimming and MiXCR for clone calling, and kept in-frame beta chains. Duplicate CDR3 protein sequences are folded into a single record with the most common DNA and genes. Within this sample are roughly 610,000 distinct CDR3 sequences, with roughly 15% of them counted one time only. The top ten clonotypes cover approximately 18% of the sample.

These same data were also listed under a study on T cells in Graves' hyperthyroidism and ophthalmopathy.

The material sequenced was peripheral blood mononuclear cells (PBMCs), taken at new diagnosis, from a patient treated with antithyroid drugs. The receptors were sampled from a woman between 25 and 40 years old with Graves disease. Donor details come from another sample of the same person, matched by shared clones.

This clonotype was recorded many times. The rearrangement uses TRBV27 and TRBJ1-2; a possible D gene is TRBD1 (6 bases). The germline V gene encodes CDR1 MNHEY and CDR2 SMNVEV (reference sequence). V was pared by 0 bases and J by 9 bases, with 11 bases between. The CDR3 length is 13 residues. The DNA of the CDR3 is TGTGCCAGCAGTTTATCCCACACAGGGCGCTACACCTTC. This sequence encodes CASSLSHTGRYTF.

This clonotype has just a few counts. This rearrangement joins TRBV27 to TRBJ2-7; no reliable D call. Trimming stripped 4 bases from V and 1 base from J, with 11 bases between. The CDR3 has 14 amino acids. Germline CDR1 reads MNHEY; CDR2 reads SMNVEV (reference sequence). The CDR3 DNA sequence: TGTGCCAGCAGTTCTCTGAGCCGGTCCTACGAGCAGTACTTC. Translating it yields CASSSLSRSYEQYF.

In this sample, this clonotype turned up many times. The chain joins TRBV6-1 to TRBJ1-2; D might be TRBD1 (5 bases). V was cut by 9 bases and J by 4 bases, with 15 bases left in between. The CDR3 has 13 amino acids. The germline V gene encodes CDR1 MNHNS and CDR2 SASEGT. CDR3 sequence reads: CASRTPGGYGYTF. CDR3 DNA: TGTGCCAGTCGGACTCCCGGGGGCTATGGCTACACCTTC.

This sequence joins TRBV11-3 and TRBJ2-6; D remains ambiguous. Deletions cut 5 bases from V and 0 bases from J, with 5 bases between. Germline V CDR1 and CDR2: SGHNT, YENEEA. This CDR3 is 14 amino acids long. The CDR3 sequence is CASSPNSGANVLTF. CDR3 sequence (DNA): TGTGCCAGCAGCCCTAACTCTGGGGCCAACGTCCTGACTTTC. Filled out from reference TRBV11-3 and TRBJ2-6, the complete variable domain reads EAGVVQSPRYKIIEKKQPVAFWCNPISGHNTLYWYLQNLGQGPELLIRYENEEAVDDSQLPKDRFSAERLKGVDSTLKIQPAELGDSAVYLCASSPNSGANVLTFGAGSRLTVL.

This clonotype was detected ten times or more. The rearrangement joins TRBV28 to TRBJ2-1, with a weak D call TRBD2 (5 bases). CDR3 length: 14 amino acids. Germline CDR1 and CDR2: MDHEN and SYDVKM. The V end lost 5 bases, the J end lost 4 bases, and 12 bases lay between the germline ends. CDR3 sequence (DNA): TGTGCCAGCAGTACTCGACGGGGATACAATGAGCAGTTCTTC. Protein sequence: CASSTRRGYNEQFF.

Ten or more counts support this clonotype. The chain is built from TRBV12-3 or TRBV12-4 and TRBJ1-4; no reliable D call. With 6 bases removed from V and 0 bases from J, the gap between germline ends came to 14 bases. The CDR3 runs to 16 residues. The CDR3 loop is CASSFLLTTTNEKLFF. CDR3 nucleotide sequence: TGTGCCAGCAGCTTTCTTCTGACTACAACTAATGAAAAACTGTTTTTT.

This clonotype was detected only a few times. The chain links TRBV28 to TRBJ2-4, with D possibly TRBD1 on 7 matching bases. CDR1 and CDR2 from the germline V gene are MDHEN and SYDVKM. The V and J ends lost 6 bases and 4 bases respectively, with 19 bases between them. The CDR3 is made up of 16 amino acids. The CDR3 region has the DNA TGTGCCAGCAGACCCCAGGCAGGGGGGTCGAAAAACATTCAGTACTTC. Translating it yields CASRPQAGGSKNIQYF.

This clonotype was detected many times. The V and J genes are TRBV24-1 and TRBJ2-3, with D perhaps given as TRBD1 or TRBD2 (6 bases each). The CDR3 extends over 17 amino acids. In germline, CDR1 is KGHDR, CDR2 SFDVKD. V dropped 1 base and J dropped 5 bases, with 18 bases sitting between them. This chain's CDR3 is CATSDLGGTQPGDTQYF. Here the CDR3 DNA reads TGTGCCACCAGTGATTTAGGAGGGACACAGCCCGGAGATACGCAGTATTTT.

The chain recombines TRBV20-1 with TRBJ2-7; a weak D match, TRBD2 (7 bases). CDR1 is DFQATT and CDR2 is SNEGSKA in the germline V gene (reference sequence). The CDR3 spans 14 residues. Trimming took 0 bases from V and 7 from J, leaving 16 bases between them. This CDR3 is CSARDPGGRGEQYF. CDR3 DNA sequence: TGCAGTGCTAGAGATCCGGGGGGCCGGGGGGAGCAGTACTTC.

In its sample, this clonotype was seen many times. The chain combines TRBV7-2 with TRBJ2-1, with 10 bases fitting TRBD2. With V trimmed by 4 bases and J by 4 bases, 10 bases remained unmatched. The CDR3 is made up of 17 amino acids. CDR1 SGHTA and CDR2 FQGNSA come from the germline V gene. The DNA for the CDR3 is TGTGCCAGCAGCTCCCTTTCTAGCGGGAGCTTATACAATGAGCAGTTCTTC. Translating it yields CASSSLSSGSLYNEQFF.

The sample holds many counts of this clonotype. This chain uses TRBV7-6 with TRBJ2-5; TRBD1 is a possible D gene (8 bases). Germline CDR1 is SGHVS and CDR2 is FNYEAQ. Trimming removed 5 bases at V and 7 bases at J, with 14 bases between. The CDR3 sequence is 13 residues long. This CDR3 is CASSMDREGTQYF. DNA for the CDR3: TGTGCCAGCAGCATGGACAGGGAGGGGACCCAGTACTTC.

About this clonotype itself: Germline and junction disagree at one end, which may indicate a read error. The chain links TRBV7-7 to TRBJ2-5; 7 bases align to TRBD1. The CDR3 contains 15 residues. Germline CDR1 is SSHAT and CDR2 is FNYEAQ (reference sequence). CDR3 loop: CASSSQTGREETQYF. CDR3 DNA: TGTGCTAGCAGTTCACAGACAGGGAGAGAAGAGACCCAGTACTTC.

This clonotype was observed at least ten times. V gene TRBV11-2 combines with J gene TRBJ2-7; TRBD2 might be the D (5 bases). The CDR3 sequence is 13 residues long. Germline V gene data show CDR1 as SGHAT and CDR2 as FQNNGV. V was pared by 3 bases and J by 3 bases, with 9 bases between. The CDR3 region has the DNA TGTGCCAGCAGCTTTGGGAGCGGCTACGAGCAGTACTTC. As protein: CASSFGSGYEQYF.

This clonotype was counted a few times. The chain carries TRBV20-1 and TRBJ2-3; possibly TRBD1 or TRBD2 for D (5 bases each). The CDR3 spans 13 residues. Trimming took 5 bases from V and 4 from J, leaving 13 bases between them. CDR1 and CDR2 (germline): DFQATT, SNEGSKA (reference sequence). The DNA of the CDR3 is TGCAGTGCTCCTACGGGGCGGTCAGATACGCAGTATTTT. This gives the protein CSAPTGRSDTQYF.

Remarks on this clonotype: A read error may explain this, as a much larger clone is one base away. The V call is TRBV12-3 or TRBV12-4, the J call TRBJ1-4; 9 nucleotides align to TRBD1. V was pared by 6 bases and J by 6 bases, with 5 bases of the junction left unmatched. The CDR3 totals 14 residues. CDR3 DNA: TGTGCCAGCAGCCCGGGACAGGGTGATGAAAAACTGTTTTTT. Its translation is CASSPGQGDEKLFF.

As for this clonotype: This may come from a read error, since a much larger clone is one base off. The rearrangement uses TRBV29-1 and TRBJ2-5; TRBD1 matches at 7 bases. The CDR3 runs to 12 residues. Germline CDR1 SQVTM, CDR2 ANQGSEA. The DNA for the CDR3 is TGCAGCGTTGGGACAGGAAAGGAGACCCAGCACTTC. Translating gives CSVGTGKETQHF.

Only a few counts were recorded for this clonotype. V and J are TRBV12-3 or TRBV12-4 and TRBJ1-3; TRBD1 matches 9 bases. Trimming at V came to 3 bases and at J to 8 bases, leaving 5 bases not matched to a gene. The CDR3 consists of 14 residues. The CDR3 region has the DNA TGTGCCAGCAGTTTGGACAGGGGTATTGACACCATATATTTT. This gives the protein CASSLDRGIDTIYF.

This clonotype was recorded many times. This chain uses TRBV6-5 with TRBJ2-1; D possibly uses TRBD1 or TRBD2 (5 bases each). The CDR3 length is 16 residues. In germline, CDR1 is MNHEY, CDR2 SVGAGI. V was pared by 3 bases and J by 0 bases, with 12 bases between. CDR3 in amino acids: CASSYLRGSSYNEQFF. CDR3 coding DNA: TGTGCCAGCAGTTATCTCCGGGGCAGCTCCTACAATGAGCAGTTCTTC.

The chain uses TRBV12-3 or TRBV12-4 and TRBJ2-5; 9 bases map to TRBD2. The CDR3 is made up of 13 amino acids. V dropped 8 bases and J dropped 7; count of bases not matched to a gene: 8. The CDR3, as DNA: TGTGCCAGCGGATTAGCGGGAGATAGGACCCAGTACTTC. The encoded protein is CASGLAGDRTQYF.

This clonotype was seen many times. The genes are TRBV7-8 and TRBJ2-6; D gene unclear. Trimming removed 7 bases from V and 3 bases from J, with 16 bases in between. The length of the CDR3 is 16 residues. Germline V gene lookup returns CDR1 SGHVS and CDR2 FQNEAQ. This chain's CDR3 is CASTEPLGLGANVLTF. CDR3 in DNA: TGTGCCAGCACCGAACCGCTAGGGCTTGGGGCCAACGTCCTGACTTTC.

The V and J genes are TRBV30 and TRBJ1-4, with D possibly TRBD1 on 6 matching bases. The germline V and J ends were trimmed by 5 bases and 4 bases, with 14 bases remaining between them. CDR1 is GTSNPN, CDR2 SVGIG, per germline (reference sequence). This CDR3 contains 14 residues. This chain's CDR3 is CAWERGQGNEKLFF. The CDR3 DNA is TGTGCCTGGGAACGGGGGCAGGGTAATGAAAAACTGTTTTTT.

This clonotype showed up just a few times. CDR3 DNA sequence: TGTGCCAGCAGCTTAGATCCACGTCTAGCGGCCCTCAATGAGCAGTTCTTC. Its protein is CASSLDPRLAALNEQFF. The chain uses TRBV11-2 and TRBJ2-1, with 7 bases lining up with TRBD2. Germline V gives CDR1 SGHAT, CDR2 FQNNGV. Unmatched junction bases numbered 11, after V lost 0 bases and J lost 6 bases. The CDR3 sequence is 17 residues long.

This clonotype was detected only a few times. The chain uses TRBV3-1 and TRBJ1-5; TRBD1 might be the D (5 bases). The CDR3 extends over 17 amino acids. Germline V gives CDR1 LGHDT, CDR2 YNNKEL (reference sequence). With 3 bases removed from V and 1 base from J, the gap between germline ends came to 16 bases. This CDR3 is CASSQATGVSSNQPQHF. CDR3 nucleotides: TGTGCCAGCAGCCAGGCCACGGGGGTTAGCAGCAATCAGCCCCAGCATTTT.

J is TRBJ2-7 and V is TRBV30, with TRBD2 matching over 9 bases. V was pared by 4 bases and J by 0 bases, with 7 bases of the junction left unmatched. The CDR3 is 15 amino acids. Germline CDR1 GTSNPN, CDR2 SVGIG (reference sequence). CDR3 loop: CAWTSGNDPSYEQYF. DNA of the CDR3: TGTGCCTGGACTAGCGGGAACGACCCCTCCTACGAGCAGTACTTC.

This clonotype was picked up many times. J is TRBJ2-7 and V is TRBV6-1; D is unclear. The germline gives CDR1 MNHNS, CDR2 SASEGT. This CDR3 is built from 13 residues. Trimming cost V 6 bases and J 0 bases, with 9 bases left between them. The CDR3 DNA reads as TGTGCCAGCAGAGGGCTTACCTCCTACGAGCAGTACTTC. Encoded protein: CASRGLTSYEQYF.

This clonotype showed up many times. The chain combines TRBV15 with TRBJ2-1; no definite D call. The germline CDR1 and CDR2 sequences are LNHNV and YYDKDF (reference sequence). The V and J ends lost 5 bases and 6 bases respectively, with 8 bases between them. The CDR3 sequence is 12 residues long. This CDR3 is CATSGASNEQFF. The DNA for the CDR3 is TGTGCCACCAGCGGTGCCTCCAATGAGCAGTTCTTC.

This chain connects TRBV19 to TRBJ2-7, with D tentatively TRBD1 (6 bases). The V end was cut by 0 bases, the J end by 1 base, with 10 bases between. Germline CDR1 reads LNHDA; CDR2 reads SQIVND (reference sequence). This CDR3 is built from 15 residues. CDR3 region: CASSIDGGISYEQYF. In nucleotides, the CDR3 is TGTGCCAGTAGTATAGATGGGGGCATATCCTACGAGCAGTACTTC.

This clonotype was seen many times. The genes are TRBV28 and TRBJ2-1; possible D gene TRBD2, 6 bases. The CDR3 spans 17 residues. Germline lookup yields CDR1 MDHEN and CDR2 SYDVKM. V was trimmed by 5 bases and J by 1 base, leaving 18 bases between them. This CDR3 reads CASSRTRGAGSYNEQFF. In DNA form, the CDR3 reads TGTGCCAGCAGTCGAACTCGGGGTGCGGGGTCCTACAATGAGCAGTTCTTC.